The 9 T cell receptor beta chains reported below all come from one sample, sequenced in a study of T cell responses to AZD1222 COVID-19 vaccine. Using immunoSEQ multiplex PCR, the repertoire was profiled, and TCRdb retains in-frame clones only, with some absent. The data hold 65,000 to 100,000 clones, with 80% observed a single time. Sequenced here: peripheral blood, sampled on day 0 of AZD1222 vaccination. Source of these receptors: an adult in good health.

V gene TRBV4-1 combines with J gene TRBJ1-2; 7 positions agree with TRBD1. With 0 bases clipped from V and 3 bases from J, the junction kept 4 bases outside the gene matches. This CDR3 comprises 15 residues. Germline CDR1 MGHRA, CDR2 YSYEKL. The CDR3: CASSQDRTGDYGYTF. DNA of the CDR3: TGCGCCAGCAGCCAAGACCGGACAGGCGACTATGGCTACACCTTC.

The chain uses TRBV4-1 and TRBJ1-2, with a tentative D call TRBD1 (6 bases). The CDR3 is 16 amino acids. The germline V gene has CDR1 MGHRA and CDR2 YSYEKL. Between the trimmed V and J ends, which lost 0 bases and 4 bases, there was a span of 15 bases. DNA for the CDR3: TGCGCCAGCAGCCAAGATGGAAACAGGGCAATCTATGGCTACACCTTC. Amino acid sequence: CASSQDGNRAIYGYTF.

The chain links TRBV19 to TRBJ2-3; the match to TRBD1 covers 10 bases. The CDR3 runs 16 residues. The V and J ends lost 4 bases and 0 bases, in that order; junction bases with no gene match: 4. Germline V gene data show CDR1 as LNHDA and CDR2 as SQIVND (reference sequence). This chain's CDR3 is CASSTGQGSSTDTQYF. CDR3 in DNA: TGTGCCAGTAGTACGGGACAGGGGTCGAGCACAGATACGCAGTATTTT.

The chain uses TRBV27 and TRBJ2-2; a weak D match, TRBD2 (5 bases). Trimming took off 5 bases at V and 2 bases at J, with 6 bases between the two ends. This CDR3 comprises 13 residues. Germline CDR1 is MNHEY and CDR2 is SMNVEV (reference sequence). CDR3 nucleotide sequence: TGTGCCAGCAGTCGGACTAACACCGGGGAGCTGTTTTTT. Translating gives CASSRTNTGELFF.

J is TRBJ1-5 and V is TRBV30, with TRBD1 identical over 7 bases. The germline V gene encodes CDR1 GTSNPN and CDR2 SVGIG (reference sequence). This CDR3 is 13 amino acids long. V dropped 3 bases and J dropped 4; count of bases not matched to a gene: 3. The CDR3 DNA reads TGTGCCTGGAGGGGACAGCCTAATCAGCCCCAGCATTTT. Its protein is CAWRGQPNQPQHF.

The gene calls are TRBV5-8 and TRBJ1-2, with D possibly TRBD1 on 5 matching bases. Trimming removed 3 bases at V and 4 bases at J, with 10 bases between. Per the germline V gene, CDR1 is SGHTS and CDR2 is YDEGEE. The CDR3 sequence is 13 residues long. This CDR3 is CASSSTVIYGYTF. The CDR3, as DNA: TGTGCCAGCAGCTCGACAGTAATCTATGGCTACACCTTC. The full variable domain, in which reference TRBV5-8 and TRBJ1-2 provide the parts outside the CDR3, is EAGVTQSPTHLIKTRGQQATLRCSPISGHTSVYWYQQALGLGLQFLLWYDEGEERNRGNFPPRFSGRQFPNYSSELNVNALELEDSALYLCASSSTVIYGYTFGSGTRLTVV.

As for this clone: At the DNA level, this CDR3 is encoded by other sequences in the same sample as well. The chain joins TRBV6-5 to TRBJ1-6; D gene ambiguous. Germline V gene lookup returns CDR1 MNHEY and CDR2 SVGAGI. This CDR3 is built from 14 residues. V lost 4 bases and J lost 10, with 14 bases in between. DNA of the CDR3: TGTGCCAGCAGTTTGGACGGTCTCGGGTCACCCCTCCACTTT. Amino acids: CASSLDGLGSPLHF.

This clone was observed a few times. This sequence joins TRBV3-1 (or the pseudogene TRBV3-2) and TRBJ1-1; D perhaps matches TRBD1 (6 bases). This CDR3 has 12 residues. Germline-derived CDR1 and CDR2 are LGHDT and YNNKEL (reference sequence). The ends were cut back, 4 bases at V and 9 bases at J, with 12 bases in the middle. The CDR3 nucleotides read TGTGCCAGCAGCCCTGAGACAGGCAAAGCTTTCTTT. Its protein is CASSPETGKAFF.

This clone was picked up one time. V and J are TRBV11-1 and TRBJ2-1; D possibly corresponds to TRBD2 (6 bases). The CDR3 covers 11 residues. Between the trimmed V and J ends, which lost 4 bases and 9 bases, there was a span of 7 bases. From germline, CDR1 is SGHAT and CDR2 FQDESV (reference sequence). The CDR3 coding sequence is TGTGCCAGCAGCTGGCGGGGTGAGCAGTTCTTC. Translation gives CASSWRGEQFF.